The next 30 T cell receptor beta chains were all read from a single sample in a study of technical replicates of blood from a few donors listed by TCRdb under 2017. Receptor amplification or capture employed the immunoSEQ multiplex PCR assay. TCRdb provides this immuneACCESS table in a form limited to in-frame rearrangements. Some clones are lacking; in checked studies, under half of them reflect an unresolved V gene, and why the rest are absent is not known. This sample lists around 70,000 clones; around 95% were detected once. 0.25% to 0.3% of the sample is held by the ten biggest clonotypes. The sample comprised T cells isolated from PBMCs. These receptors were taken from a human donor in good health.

In nucleotides, the CDR3 is TGTGCCAGCAGCTCTGTTTACGAGCAGTACTTC. Protein: CASSSVYEQYF. V and J are TRBV7-3 and TRBJ2-7, with D uncertain. V lost 4 bases to trimming and J lost 4 bases, with 5 bases between them. This CDR3 has 11 residues. Germline CDR1 SGHTA, CDR2 FQGTGA.

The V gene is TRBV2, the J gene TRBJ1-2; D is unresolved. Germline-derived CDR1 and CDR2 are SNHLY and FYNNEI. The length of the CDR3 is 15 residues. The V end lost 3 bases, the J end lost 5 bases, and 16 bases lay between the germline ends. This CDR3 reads CASSELGDALYGYTF. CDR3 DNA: TGTGCCAGCAGTGAGCTGGGAGACGCGCTATATGGCTACACCTTC.

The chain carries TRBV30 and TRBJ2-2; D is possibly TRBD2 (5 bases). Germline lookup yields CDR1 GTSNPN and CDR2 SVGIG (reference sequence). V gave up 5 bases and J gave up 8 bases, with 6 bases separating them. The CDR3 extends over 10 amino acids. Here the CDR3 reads CAWRGGELFF. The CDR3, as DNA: TGTGCCTGGCGAGGGGGGGAGCTGTTTTTT.

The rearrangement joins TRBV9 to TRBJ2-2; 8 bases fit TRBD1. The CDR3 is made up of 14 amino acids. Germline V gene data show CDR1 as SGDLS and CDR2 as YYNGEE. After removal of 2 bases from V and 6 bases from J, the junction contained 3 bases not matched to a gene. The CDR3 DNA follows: TGTGCCAGCAGCGTTAACAGGGGGGCCGGGGAGCTGTTTTTT. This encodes CASSVNRGAGELFF.

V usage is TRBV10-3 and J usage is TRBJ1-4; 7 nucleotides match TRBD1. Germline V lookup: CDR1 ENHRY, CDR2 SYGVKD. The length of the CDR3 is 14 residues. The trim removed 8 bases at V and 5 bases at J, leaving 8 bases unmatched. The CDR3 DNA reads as TGTGCCATCTCACGGGACAGATCAAATGAAAAACTGTTTTTT. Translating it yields CAISRDRSNEKLFF.

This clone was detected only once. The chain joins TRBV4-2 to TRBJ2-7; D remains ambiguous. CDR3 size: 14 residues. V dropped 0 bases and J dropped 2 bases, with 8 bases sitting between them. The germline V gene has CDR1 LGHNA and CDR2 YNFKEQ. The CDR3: CASSQDPGPYEQYF. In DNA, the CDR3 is TGTGCCAGCAGCCAAGATCCAGGCCCCTACGAGCAGTACTTC.

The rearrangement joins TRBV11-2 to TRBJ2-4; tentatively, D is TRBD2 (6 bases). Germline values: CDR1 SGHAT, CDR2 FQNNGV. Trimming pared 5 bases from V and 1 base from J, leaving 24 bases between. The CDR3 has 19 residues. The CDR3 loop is CASSTRTIGSRLAKNIQYF. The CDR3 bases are TGTGCCAGCAGCACAAGGACTATTGGCTCTAGGTTGGCCAAAAACATTCAGTACTTC.

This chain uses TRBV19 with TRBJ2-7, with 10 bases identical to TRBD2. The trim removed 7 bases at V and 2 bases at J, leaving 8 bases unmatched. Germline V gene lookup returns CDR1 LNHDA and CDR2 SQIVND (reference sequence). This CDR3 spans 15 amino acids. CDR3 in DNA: TGTGCCAGTACACAAATAGCGGGAGGTACCTACGAGCAGTACTTC. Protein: CASTQIAGGTYEQYF.

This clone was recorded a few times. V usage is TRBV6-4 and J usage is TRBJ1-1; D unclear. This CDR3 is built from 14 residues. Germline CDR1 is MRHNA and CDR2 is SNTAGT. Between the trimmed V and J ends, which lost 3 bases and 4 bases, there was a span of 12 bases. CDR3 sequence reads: CASSERGGVTEAFF. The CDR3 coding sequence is TGTGCCAGCAGTGAGCGGGGAGGCGTCACTGAAGCTTTCTTT.

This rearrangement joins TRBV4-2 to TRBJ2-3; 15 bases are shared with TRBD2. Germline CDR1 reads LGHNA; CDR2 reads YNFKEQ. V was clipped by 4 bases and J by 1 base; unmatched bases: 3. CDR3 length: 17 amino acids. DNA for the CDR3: TGTGCCAGCAGCCCTAGGACTAGCGGGGGGGGCACAGATACGCAGTATTTT. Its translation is CASSPRTSGGGTDTQYF.

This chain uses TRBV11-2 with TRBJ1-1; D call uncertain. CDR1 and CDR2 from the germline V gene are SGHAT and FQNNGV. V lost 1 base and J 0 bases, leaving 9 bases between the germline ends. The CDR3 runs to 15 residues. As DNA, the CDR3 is TGTGCCAGCAGCTTAGTTTACACAGTGAACACTGAAGCTTTCTTT. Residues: CASSLVYTVNTEAFF. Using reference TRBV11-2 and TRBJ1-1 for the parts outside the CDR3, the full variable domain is EAGVAQSPRYKIIEKRQSVAFWCNPISGHATLYWYQQILGQGPKLLIQFQNNGVVDDSQLPKDRFSAERLKGVDSTLKIQPAKLEDSAVYLCASSLVYTVNTEAFFGQGTRLTVV.

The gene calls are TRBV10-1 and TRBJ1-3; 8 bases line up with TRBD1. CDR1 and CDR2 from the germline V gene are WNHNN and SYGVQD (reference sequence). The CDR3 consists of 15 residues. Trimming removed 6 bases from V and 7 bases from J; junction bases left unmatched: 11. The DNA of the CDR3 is TGCGCCAGCAGCGAAAGGACAGGGTCGGATAACACCATATATTTT. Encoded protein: CASSERTGSDNTIYF.

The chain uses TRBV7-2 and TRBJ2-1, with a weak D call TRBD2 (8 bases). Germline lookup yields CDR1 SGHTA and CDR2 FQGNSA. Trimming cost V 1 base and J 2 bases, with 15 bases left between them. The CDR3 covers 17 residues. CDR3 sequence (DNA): TGTGCCAGCAGCTTAGAAAGGGGGCGGGAGGCCTACAATGAGCAGTTCTTC. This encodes CASSLERGREAYNEQFF.

The CDR3 reads CATSREGQRYNEQFF. CDR3 nucleotides: TGTGCCACCAGCAGAGAAGGACAGAGATACAATGAGCAGTTCTTC. The chain employs TRBV15 and TRBJ2-1; D is possibly TRBD1 (6 bases). The length of the CDR3 is 15 residues. Trimming removed 0 bases from V and 4 bases from J, with 10 bases in between. The germline V gene encodes CDR1 LNHNV and CDR2 YYDKDF (reference sequence).

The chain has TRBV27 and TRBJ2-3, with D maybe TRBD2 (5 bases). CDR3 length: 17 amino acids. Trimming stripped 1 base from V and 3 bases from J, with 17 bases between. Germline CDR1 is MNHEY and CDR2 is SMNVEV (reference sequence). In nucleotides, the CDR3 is TGTGCCAGCAGTTTATTCGGGGAAAAGGAGGCAACAGATACGCAGTATTTT. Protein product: CASSLFGEKEATDTQYF.

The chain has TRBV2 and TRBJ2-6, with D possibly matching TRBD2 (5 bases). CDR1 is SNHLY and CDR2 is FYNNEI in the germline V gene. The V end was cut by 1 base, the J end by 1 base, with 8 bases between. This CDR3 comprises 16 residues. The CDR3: CASSEGRRSGANVLTF. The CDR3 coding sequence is TGTGCCAGCAGTGAAGGTCGGAGGTCTGGGGCCAACGTCCTGACTTTC.

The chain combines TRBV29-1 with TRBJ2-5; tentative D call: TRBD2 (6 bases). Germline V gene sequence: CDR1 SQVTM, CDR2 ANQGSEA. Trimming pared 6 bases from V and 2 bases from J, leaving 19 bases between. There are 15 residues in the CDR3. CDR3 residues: CSVALPGRRQETQYF. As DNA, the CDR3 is TGCAGCGTAGCCCTACCCGGGAGACGGCAAGAGACCCAGTACTTC.

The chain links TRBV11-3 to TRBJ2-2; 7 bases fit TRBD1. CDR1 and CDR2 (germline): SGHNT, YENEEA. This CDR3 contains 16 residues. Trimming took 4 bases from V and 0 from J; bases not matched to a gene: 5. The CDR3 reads CASSWHDRANTGELFF. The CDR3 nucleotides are TGTGCCAGCAGCTGGCACGACAGGGCGAACACCGGGGAGCTGTTTTTT.

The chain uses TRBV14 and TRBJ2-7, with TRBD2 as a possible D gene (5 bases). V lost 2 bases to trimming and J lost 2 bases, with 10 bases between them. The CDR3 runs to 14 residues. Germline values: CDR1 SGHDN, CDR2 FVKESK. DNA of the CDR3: TGTGCCAGCAGCCAATATCACGGGGCCTACGAGCAGTACTTC. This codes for CASSQYHGAYEQYF.

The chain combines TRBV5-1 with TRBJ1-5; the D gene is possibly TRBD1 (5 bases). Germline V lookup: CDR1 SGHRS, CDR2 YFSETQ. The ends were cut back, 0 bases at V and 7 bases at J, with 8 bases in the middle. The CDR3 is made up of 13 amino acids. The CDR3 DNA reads TGCGCCAGCAGCTTGGGGGGGGGACAGCCCCAGCATTTT. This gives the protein CASSLGGGQPQHF.

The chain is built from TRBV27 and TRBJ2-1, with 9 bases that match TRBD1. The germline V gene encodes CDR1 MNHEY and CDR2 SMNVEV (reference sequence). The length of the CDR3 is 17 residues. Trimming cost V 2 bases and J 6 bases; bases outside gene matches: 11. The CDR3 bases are TGTGCCAGCAGTTTAAAGGCGGGGACAGGGAGCAGCAATGAGCAGTTCTTC. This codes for CASSLKAGTGSSNEQFF.

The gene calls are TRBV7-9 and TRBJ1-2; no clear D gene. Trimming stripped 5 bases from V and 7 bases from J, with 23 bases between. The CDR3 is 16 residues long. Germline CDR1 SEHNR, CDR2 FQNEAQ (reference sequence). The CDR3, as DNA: TGTGCCAGCAGCCTAACAGCCACCCTTTTATCGCGTGGCTACACCTTC. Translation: CASSLTATLLSRGYTF.

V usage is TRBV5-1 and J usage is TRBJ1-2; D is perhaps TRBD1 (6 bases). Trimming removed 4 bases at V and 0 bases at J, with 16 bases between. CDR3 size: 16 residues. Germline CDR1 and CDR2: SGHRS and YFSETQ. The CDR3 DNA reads TGCGCCAGCAGCATTCGGACAGATGCCACTAACTATGGCTACACCTTC. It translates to CASSIRTDATNYGYTF.

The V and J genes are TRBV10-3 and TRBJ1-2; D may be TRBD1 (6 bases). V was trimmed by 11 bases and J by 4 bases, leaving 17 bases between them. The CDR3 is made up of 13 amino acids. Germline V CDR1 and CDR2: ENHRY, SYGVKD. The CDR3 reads CALQGGEGYGYTF. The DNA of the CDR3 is TGTGCCTTACAGGGAGGGGAAGGCTATGGCTACACCTTC.

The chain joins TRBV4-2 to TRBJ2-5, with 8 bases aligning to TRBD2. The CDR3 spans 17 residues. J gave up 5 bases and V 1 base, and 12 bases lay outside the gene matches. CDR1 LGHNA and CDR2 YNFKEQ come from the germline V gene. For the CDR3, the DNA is TGTGCCAGCAGCCAAGGGGTGCGGGGGGCTGGTTCGGAGACCCAGTACTTC. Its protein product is CASSQGVRGAGSETQYF.

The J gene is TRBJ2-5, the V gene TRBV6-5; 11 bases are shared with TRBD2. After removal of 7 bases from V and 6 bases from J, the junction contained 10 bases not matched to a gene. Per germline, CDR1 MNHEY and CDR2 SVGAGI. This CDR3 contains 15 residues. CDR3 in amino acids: CASTSSGTSGQTQYF. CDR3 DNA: TGTGCCAGCACCTCATCCGGGACTAGCGGACAGACCCAGTACTTC.

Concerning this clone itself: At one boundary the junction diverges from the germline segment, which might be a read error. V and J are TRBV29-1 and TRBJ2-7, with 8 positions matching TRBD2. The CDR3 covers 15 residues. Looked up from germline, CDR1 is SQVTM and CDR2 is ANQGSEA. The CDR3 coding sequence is TGCAGCGTTGAAGATGGAGCTAGCGGGCTTGACGACCAGTACTTC. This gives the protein CSVEDGASGLDDQYF.

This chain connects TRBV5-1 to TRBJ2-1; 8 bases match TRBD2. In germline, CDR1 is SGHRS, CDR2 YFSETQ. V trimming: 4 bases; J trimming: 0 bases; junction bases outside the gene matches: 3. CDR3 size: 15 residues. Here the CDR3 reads CASSAGGISYNEQFF. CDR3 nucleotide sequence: TGCGCCAGCAGCGCGGGGGGTATCTCCTACAATGAGCAGTTCTTC.

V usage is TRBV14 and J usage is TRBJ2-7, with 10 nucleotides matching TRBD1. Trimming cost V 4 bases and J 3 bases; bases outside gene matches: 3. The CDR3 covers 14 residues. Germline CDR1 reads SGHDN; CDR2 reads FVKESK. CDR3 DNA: TGTGCCAGCAGCCGGGGACAGGGGAACTACGAGCAGTACTTC. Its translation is CASSRGQGNYEQYF.

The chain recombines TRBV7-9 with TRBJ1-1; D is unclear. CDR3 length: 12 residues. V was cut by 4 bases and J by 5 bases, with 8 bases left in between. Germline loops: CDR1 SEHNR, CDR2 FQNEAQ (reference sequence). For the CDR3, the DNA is TGTGCCAGCAGCTGGGCGGGGACTGAAGCTTTCTTT. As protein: CASSWAGTEAFF.